This section outlines one T cell receptor (beta chain) sequence together with its context. This clone was detected only a few times. The specificity of this receptor is unknown. The record has no base qualities; no much larger clone is one base away. The data derive from a study of cytomegalovirus exposure and HLA in healthy donors (dated by TCRdb to about 2017). Study-wide context: According to a later analysis, the 120 or so validation repertoires were produced on the same platform as the 666 repertoires of the first cohort. The study was designed to test whether signatures of past pathogen exposure could be identified by cataloging public T cell receptors. To predict cytomegalovirus infection status, the study brought together high-throughput TCR immunosequencing, statistical association of individual TCRs with disease status, and machine learning. Along with the approximately 620-subject first cohort, a separate validation cohort of 120 different subjects was used.

The library was made by the immunoSEQ multiplex PCR assay. The source study handled its data this way. A statistical classification framework was built to diagnose cytomegalovirus status from the catalog of TCR beta chain sequences. TCRdb took this table from immuneACCESS and kept in-frame rearrangements with V and J called. Such tables lack part of the clones; where checked against another copy, unresolved V genes explain under half of the gap, and the rest is unexplained. That table furnishes V, J and clone size, whereas the DNA furnished D and trimming. For this sample there are about 280,000 clones; roughly 88% appear just once. The ten largest make up around 0.9% of the sample. Overall study outcomes, separate from this receptor: A later analysis lacked HLA typing for the validation cohort, so it scored co-occurrence in that cohort across all 120 or so repertoires. Most TCR sequences were seen in very few donors, while some public TCRs were found in many individuals. Cytomegalovirus status was reported to be diagnosed by the classifier with high specificity and sensitivity in both the original and validation cohorts. A total of fewer than 200 TCR beta chains were listed by the study as associated with cytomegalovirus. In vitro tests confirmed that three of the cytomegalovirus-associated TCR beta chains recognize cytomegalovirus antigens. The authors suggested that the approach could potentially be extended to other disease states and immunological phenotypes. Subsequent analysis determined that TCRs grouped into clusters in the first cohort also showed a tendency toward co-occurrence across the 120 validation repertoires, and approximately 93% of cluster scores exceeded 0.

The germline V gene specifies SGHTA as CDR1 and FQGNSA as CDR2. V has 4 bases trimmed and J has 2 bases trimmed; junction bases matching no gene number 2. Measured from the cysteine to the phenylalanine, the CDR3 is 14 residues long. Only the CDR3 part of the read is kept: 42 bases, read in frame from the first base. Separate from the roughly 700-subject first cohort, the validation cohort of roughly 130 subjects was the group to which the donors belonged. This clonotype originated in a young woman in good health and CMV-seronegative. The chain uses TRBV7-2 and TRBJ2-1, with TRBD2 matching 7 junction bases. Material for sequencing was PBMCs. The DNA is TGTGCCAGCAGCTGGGAGGGGACCTACAATGAGCAGTTCTTC. The resulting protein is CASSWEGTYNEQFF.